The clone carrying this T cell receptor (beta chain) was picked up many times. As to time point: persistent/refractory GD, antithyroid drugs over 5 years with positive TRAb. PBMC-extracted RNA yielded the TCR library. In germline, CDR1 is SNHLY, CDR2 FYNNEI. This CDR3 is 18 amino acids long. Trimming took off 5 bases at V and 0 bases at J, with 19 bases between the two ends. The authors built TCR beta libraries using iRepertoire HTBI primers and Arm-PCR of CDR3 regions. TCRdb called the multiplex PCR reads again in MiXCR, with one record for every CDR3 protein. The sample records about half a million distinct CDR3 sequences, less than 25% being singletons. The record originates from a study of regulatory T cells in long-lasting Graves disease.

This clonotype originated in a female donor with Graves disease. The material was peripheral blood mononuclear cells (PBMCs), obtained when the disease was refractory, from a patient treated with antithyroid drugs. V and J are TRBV2 and TRBJ1-4, with D hard to call. The CDR3 is CASSTPFQEVATNEKLFF. DNA for the CDR3: TGTGCCAGCAGTACCCCCTTCCAGGAAGTTGCAACTAATGAAAAACTGTTTTTT. The variable domain in full, completed from reference TRBV2 and TRBJ1-4, reads EPEVTQTPSHQVTQMGQEVILRCVPISNHLYFYWYRQILGQKVEFLVSFYNNEISEKSEIFDDQFSVERPDGSNFTLKIRSTKLEDSAMYFCASSTPFQEVATNEKLFFGSGTQLSVL.